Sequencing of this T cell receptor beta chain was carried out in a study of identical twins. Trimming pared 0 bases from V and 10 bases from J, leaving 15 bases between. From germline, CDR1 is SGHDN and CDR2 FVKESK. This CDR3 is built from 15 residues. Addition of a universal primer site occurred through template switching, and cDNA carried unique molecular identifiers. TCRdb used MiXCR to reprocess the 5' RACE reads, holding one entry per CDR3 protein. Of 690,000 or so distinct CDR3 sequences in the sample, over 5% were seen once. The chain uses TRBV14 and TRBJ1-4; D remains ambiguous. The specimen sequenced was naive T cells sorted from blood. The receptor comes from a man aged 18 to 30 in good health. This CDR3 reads CASSQELPGSVKLFF. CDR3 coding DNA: TGTGCCAGCAGCCAAGAGTTACCGGGGTCGGTAAAACTGTTTTTT.